This T cell receptor beta chain was sequenced in a study of blood T cell repertoires in COVID-19. Turning to the study itself: Collection of acute and convalescent COVID-19 samples took place in the United States, Italy and Spain.

Sequencing was performed with immunoSEQ multiplex PCR; in TCRdb, only in-frame clones are kept and a portion is missing. This sample has roughly 340,000 clones, with about nine tenths found just once. Germline CDR1 is SGHDT and CDR2 is YYEEEE. The CDR3 sequence is 14 residues long. Deletions cut 4 bases from V and 5 bases from J, with 10 bases between. Source material: peripheral blood. The gene calls are TRBV5-6 and TRBJ1-6; D gene ambiguous. This receptor was identified in a woman aged 70 to 79 with COVID-19, enrolled during active disease. The CDR3 sequence is CASSPQIHNSPLHF. The CDR3 DNA follows: TGTGCCAGCAGCCCACAGATACATAATTCACCCCTCCACTTT.